This T cell receptor beta chain derives from a study of identifying expanded T cells in peripheral blood. No infections or other immune events were documented during collection. V was cut by 0 bases and J by 0 bases, with 8 bases left in between. The length of the CDR3 is 15 residues. Germline CDR1 SGHDT, CDR2 YYEEEE. Clones were sequenced by immunoSEQ multiplex PCR, and TCRdb holds only the in-frame ones, with some missing. The sample carries 90,000 or so clones, around nine tenths recorded once. The study's findings and limits: Technical replicates showed around 1.2 changed clones; approximately 2 weeks approximately 15; four weeks 19. Roughly two-week clone count variance significantly increased as total template count grew.

Comment on this clone: The antigen is unknown.

The sample consisted of blood. The genes are TRBV5-6 and TRBJ2-3, with D hard to call. This TCR derives from a person aged 18 to 69 in good health. The CDR3 protein is CASSLGPTSTDTQYF. The CDR3 nucleotides read TGTGCCAGCAGCTTGGGACCTACTAGCACAGATACGCAGTATTTT. Using reference TRBV5-6 and TRBJ2-3 for the parts outside the CDR3, the full variable domain is DAGVTQSPTHLIKTRGQQVTLRCSPKSGHDTVSWYQQALGQGPQFIFQYYEEEERQRGNFPDRFSGHQFPNYSSELNVNALLLGDSALYLCASSLGPTSTDTQYFGPGTRLTVL.